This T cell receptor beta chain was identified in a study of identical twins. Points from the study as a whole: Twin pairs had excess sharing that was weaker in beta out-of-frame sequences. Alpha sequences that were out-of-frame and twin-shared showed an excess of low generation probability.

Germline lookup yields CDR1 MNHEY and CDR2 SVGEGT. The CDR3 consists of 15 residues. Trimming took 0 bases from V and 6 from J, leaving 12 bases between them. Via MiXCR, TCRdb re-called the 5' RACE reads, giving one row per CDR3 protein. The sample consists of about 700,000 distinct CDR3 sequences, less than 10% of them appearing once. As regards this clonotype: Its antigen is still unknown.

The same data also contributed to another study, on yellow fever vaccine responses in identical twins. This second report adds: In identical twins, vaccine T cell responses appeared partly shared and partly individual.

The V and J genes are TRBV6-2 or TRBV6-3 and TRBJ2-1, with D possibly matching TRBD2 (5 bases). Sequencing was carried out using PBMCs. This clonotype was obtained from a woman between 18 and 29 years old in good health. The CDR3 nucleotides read TGTGCCAGCAGTTACTCGAGCGGAAGGATCAATGAGCAGTTCTTC. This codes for CASSYSSGRINEQFF.